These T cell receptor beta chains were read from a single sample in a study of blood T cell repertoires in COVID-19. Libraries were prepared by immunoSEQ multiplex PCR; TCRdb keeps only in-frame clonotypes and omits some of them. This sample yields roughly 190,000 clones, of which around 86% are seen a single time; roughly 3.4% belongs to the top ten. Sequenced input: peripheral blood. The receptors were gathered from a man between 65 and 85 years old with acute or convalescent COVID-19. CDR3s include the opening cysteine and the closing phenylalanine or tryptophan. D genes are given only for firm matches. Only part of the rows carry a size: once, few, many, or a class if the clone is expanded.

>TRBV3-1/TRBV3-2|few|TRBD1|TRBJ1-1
CASSFTGGTEAFF
TGTGCCAGCAGTTTCACAGGGGGCACTGAAGCTTTCTTT
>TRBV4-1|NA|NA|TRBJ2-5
CASSQTVVGETQYF
TGCGCCAGCAGCCAAACAGTGGTGGGAGAGACCCAGTACTTC
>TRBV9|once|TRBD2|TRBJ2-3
CASSAGTSGVDTQYF
TGTGCCAGCAGCGCAGGGACTAGCGGGGTCGATACGCAGTATTTT
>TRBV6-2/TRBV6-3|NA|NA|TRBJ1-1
CASSDGGTTEAFF
TGTGCCAGCAGTGACGGGGGGACCACTGAAGCTTTCTTT
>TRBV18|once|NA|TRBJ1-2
CASSPNTGSNYGYTF
TGTGCCAGCTCACCAAACACAGGGAGTAACTATGGCTACACCTTC
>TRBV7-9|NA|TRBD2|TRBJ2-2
CASSPGAGGMTGELFF
TGTGCCAGCAGCCCAGGTGCGGGAGGGATGACCGGGGAGCTGTTTTTT
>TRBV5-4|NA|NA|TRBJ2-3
CASSLNEVTDTQYF
TGTGCCAGCAGCCTCAACGAGGTCACAGATACGCAGTATTTT
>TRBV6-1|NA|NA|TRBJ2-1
CASSERSTHNEQFF
TGTGCCAGCAGTGAACGCTCAACACACAATGAGCAGTTCTTC
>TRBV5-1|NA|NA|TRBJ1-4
CASSADGNEKLFF
TGCGCCAGCAGCGCGGATGGGAATGAAAAACTGTTTTTT
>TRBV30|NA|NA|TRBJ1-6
CAWLETVGSPLHF
TGTGCCTGGCTGGAGACAGTGGGGTCACCCCTCCACTTT
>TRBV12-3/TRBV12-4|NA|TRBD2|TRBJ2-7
CASSPSGAHEQYF
TGTGCCAGCAGTCCTAGCGGGGCACACGAGCAGTACTTC
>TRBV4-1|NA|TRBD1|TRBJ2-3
CASSQDRFVADTQYF
TGCGCCAGCAGCCAGGACAGGTTTGTAGCAGATACGCAGTATTTT
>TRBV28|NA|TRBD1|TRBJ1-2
CASRRDRSNYGYTF
TGTGCCAGCCGCCGGGACAGATCTAACTATGGCTACACCTTC
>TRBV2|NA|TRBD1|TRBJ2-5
CACSDRGPETQYF
TGTGCCTGCTCCGACAGGGGGCCTGAGACCCAGTACTTC
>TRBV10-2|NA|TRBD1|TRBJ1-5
CASSVDRNQPQHF
TGCGCCAGCAGTGTGGACAGGAATCAGCCCCAGCATTTT
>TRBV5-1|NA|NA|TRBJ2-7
CASSSQSAGAYEQYF
TGCGCCAGCAGCTCCCAGTCAGCCGGGGCCTACGAGCAGTACTTC
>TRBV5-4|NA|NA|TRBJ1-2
CASSLGDYGYTF
TGTGCCAGCAGCTTGGGCGACTATGGCTACACCTTC
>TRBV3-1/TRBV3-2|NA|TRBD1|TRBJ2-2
CASSQWDRTGIHRGAVF
TGTGCCAGCAGCCAATGGGATAGGACAGGGATACACCGGGGAGCTGTTTTT
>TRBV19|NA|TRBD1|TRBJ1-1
CASRPGQGAFTFF
TGTGCCAGTAGACCGGGACAGGGGGCTTTTACTTTCTTT
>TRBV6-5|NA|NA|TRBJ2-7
CASSMDSPLREQYF
TGTGCCAGCAGTATGGACTCCCCCCTCCGCGAGCAGTACTTC
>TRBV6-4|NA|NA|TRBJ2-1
CASSDDGGTTGTFF
TGTGCCAGCAGTGACGACGGGGGAACTACTGGAACCTTCTTC
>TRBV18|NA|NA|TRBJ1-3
CASSPLDSGNTIYF
TGTGCCAGCTCACCATTGGACAGTGGAAACACCATATATTTT
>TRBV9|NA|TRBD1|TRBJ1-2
CASSATGVGYTF
TGTGCCAGCAGCGCGACAGGGGTTGGCTACACCTTC
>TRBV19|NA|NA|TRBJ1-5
CANKLGGQPQHF
TGTGCCAACAAACTGGGGGGACAGCCCCAGCATTTT
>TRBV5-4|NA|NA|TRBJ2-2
CASSSGGALGGELFF
TGTGCCAGCAGCTCCGGAGGGGCTCTCGGCGGGGAGCTGTTTTTT
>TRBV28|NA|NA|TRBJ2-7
CASSLGAFYEQYF
TGTGCCAGCAGCTTAGGGGCCTTCTACGAGCAGTACTTC
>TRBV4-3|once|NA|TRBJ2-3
CASSQDIGTDTQYF
TGCGCCAGCAGCCAAGATATCGGTACAGATACGCAGTATTTT
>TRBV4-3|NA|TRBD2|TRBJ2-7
CASSQPPGGEQYF
TGCGCCAGCAGCCAGCCGCCGGGAGGGGAGCAGTACTTC
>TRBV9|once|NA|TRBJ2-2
CASSPQGWPGELFF
TGTGCCAGCAGCCCCCAGGGGTGGCCCGGGGAGCTGTTTTTT
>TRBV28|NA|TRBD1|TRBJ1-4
CASGGTGSEKLFF
TGTGCCAGCGGGGGGACAGGGTCGGAAAAACTGTTTTTT
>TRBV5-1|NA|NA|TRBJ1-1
CASSLKTGSTEAFF
TGCGCCAGCAGCTTAAAGACAGGTAGTACTGAAGCTTTCTTT
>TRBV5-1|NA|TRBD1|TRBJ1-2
CASGVQGPQGYTF
TGCGCCAGCGGGGTACAGGGGCCTCAAGGCTACACCTTC
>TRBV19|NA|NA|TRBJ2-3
CASRGGRTDTQYF
TGTGCCAGTAGGGGGGGTCGAACAGATACGCAGTATTTT
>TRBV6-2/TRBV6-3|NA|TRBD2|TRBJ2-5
CASSYSSLEGTSRETQYF
TGTGCCAGCAGTTACTCGTCACTCGAAGGGACTAGCCGGGAGACCCAGTACTTC
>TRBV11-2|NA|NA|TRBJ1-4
CASSPYSEKLFF
TGTGCCAGCAGCCCTTACTCTGAAAAACTGTTTTTT
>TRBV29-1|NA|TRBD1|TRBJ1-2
CSVPDRGNYGYTF
TGCAGCGTCCCCGACAGGGGCAACTATGGCTACACCTTC
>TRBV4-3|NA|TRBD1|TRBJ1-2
CASSQANRGRGYGYTF
TGCGCCAGCAGCCAAGCTAACAGGGGGCGCGGCTATGGCTACACCTTC
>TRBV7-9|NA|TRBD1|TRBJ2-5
CASRDRAQETQYF
TGTGCCAGCCGGGACAGGGCTCAAGAGACCCAGTACTTC
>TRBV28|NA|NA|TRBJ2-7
CATASTRQYF
TGTGCCACCGCTAGCACTCGGCAGTACTTC
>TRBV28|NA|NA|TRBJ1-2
CATLEQYYGYTF
TGTGCCACCCTCGAGCAATACTATGGCTACACCTTC
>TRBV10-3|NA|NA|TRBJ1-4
CAISDSRAGNEKLFF
TGTGCCATCAGTGACTCCAGAGCAGGCAATGAAAAACTGTTTTTT
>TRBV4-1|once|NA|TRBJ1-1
CASSQRAGANTEAFF
TGCGCCAGCAGCCAACGGGCGGGGGCGAACACTGAAGCTTTCTTT
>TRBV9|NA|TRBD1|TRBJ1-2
CASSNRQGETYGYTF
TGTGCCAGCAGCAACCGACAGGGGGAGACCTATGGCTACACCTTC
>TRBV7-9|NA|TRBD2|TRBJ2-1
CATTSGTYNEQFF
TGTGCCACGACTAGCGGAACCTACAATGAGCAGTTCTTC
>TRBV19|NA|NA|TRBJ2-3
CASSIPWQGGEDTQYF
TGTGCCAGTAGTATACCCTGGCAGGGCGGAGAAGATACGCAGTATTTT
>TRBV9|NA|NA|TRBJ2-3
CASSVLVSDTQYF
TGTGCCAGCAGCGTTCTAGTCTCAGATACGCAGTATTTT
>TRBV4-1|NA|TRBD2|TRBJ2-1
CASSQRTSQAYSYNEQFF
TGCGCCAGCAGCCAACGGACTAGCCAAGCCTACTCCTACAATGAGCAGTTCTTC
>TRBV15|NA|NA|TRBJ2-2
CATSRDAGLQTGELFF
TGTGCCACCAGCAGAGATGCGGGACTCCAAACCGGGGAGCTGTTTTTT
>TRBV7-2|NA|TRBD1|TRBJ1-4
CASSPTGTLGEKLFF
TGTGCCAGCAGCCCGACAGGGACGCTAGGGGAAAAACTGTTTTTT
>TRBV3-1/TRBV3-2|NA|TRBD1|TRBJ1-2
CASSQDVPPTYRDRHGYTF
TGTGCCAGCAGCCAAGACGTTCCGCCCACTTACCGGGACAGACATGGCTACACCTTC
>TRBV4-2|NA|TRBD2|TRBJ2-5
CASSQEGSGGRSRGQYF
TGTGCCAGCAGCCAAGAGGGGAGCGGGGGGCGGTCGCGTGGCCAGTACTTC
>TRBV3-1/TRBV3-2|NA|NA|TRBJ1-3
CASSRALDGGNTIYF
TGTGCCAGCAGCCGAGCGCTGGATGGGGGAAACACCATATATTTT